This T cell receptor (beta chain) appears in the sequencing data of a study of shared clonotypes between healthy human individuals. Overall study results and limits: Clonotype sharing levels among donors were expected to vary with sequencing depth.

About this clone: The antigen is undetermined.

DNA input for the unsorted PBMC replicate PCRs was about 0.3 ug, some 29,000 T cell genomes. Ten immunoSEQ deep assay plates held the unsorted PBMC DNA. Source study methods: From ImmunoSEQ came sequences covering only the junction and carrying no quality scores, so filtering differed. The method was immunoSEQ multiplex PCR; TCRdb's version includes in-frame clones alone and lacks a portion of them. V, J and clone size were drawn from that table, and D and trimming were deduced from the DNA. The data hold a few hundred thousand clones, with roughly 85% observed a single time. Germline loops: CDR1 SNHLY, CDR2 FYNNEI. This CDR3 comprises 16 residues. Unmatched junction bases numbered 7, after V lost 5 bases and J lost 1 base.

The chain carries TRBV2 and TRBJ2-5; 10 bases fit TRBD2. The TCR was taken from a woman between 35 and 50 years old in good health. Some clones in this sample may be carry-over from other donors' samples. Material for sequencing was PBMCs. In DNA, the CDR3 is TGTGCCAGCAGTTTTTATTCTAGCGGGGGCCAAGAGACCCAGTACTTC. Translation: CASSFYSSGGQETQYF. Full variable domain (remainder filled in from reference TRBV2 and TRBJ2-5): EPEVTQTPSHQVTQMGQEVILRCVPISNHLYFYWYRQILGQKVEFLVSFYNNEISEKSEIFDDQFSVERPDGSNFTLKIRSTKLEDSAMYFCASSFYSSGGQETQYFGPGTRLLVL.